Detailed here is one TCR beta chain. The record originates from a study of blood T cell repertoires in COVID-19. The table came from immunoSEQ multiplex PCR; TCRdb's copy has only in-frame clones and leaves some out. The repertoire holds about 160,000 clones, with around 80% as singletons. The CDR3 consists of 19 residues. The V end was cut by 0 bases, the J end by 0 bases, with 15 bases between. This sequence was found in an elderly woman with acute or convalescent COVID-19. Sample: peripheral blood. This chain connects TRBV23-1 to TRBJ1-6; unclear D gene. TRBV23-1 is filed as an ORF, its function uncertain. CDR3 in amino acids: CASSQSTPVNFSYNSPLHF. CDR3 nucleotide sequence: TGCGCCAGCAGTCAATCCACACCCGTCAATTTCTCCTATAATTCACCCCTCCACTTT.